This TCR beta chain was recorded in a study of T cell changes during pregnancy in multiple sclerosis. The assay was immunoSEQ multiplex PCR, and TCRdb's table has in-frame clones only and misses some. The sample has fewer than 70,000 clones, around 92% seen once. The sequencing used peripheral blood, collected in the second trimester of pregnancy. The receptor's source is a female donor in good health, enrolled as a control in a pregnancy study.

The DNA of the CDR3 is TGCGCCAGCAGACCCGGGACAGGGAACTACGAGCAGTACTTC. It translates to CASRPGTGNYEQYF. This chain connects TRBV5-1 to TRBJ2-7, with 9 bases lining up with TRBD1. The V and J ends lost 5 bases and 3 bases, in that order; junction bases with no gene match: 6. Germline CDR1 SGHRS, CDR2 YFSETQ. This CDR3 contains 14 residues.